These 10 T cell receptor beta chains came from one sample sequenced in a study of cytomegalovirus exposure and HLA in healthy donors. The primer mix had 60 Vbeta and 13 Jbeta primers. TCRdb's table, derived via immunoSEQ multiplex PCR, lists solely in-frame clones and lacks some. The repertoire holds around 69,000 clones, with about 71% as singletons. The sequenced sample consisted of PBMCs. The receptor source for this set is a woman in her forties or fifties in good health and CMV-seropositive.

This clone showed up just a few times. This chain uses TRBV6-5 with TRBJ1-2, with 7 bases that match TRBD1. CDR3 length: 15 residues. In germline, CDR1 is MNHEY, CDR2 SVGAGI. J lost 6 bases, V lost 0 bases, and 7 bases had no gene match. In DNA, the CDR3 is TGTGCCAGCAGTTACTCATTCCAGGGGGGTGATGGCTACACCTTC. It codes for CASSYSFQGGDGYTF.

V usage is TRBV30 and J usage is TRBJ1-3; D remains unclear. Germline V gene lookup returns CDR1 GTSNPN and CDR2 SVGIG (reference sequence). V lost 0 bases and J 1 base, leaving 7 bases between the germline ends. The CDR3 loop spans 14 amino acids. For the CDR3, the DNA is TGTGCCTGGAGTGTACACAGATCTGGAAACACCATATATTTT. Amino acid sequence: CAWSVHRSGNTIYF. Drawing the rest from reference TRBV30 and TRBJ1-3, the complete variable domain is SQTIHQWPATLVQPVGSPLSLECTVEGTSNPNLYWYRQAAGRGLQLLFYSVGIGQISSEVPQNLSASRPQDRQFILSSKKLLLSDSGFYLCAWSVHRSGNTIYFGEGSWLTVV.

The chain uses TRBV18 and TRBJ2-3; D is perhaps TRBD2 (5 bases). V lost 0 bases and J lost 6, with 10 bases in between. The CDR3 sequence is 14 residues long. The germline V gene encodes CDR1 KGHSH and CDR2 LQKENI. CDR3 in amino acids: CASSPPEVEDTQYF. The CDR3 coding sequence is TGTGCCAGCTCACCACCGGAGGTAGAGGATACGCAGTATTTT.

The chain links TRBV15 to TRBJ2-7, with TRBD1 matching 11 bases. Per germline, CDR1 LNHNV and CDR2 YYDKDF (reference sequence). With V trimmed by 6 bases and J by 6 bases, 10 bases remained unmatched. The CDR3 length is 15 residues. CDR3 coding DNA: TGTGCCACCAGTAACCCGGGACAGGGGGTCGGCGAGCAGTACTTC. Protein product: CATSNPGQGVGEQYF.

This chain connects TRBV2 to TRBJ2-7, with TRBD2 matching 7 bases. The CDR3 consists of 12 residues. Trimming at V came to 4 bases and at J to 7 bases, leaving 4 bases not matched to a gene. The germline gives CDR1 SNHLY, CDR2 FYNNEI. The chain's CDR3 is CASSGLAGEQYF. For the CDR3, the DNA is TGTGCCAGCAGTGGACTAGCCGGGGAGCAGTACTTC.

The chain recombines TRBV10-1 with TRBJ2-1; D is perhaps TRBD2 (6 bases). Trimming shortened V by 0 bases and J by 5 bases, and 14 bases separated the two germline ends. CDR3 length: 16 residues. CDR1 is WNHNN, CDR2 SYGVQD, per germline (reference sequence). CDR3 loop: CASSESGLLGDNEQFF. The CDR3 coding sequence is TGCGCCAGCAGTGAGTCGGGACTCCTGGGGGACAATGAGCAGTTCTTC.

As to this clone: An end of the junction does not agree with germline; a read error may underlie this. CDR3 loop: CASSEDGEQYF. For the CDR3, the DNA is TGCGCCAGCAGCGAAGACGGGGAGCAGTACTTC. J is TRBJ2-7 and V is TRBV4-3; D unclear. Germline loops: CDR1 LGHNA, CDR2 YSLEER. CDR3 length: 11 residues.

CDR3: CASRFSGGGRAGELFF. The CDR3 DNA sequence: TGCGCCAGCAGATTCTCCGGGGGGGGAAGGGCCGGGGAGCTGTTTTTT. The chain joins TRBV10-2 to TRBJ2-2, with 8 nucleotides matching TRBD2. Germline CDR1 reads WSHSY; CDR2 reads SAAADI. The CDR3 sequence is 16 residues long. V was pared by 6 bases and J by 6 bases, with 12 bases of the junction left unmatched.

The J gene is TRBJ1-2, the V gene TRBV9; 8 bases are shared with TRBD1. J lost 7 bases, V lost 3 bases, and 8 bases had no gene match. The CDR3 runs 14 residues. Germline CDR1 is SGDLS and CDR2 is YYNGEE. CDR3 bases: TGTGCCAGCAGCGCCGAGACAGGGGAGGTTGGCTACACCTTC. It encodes CASSAETGEVGYTF.

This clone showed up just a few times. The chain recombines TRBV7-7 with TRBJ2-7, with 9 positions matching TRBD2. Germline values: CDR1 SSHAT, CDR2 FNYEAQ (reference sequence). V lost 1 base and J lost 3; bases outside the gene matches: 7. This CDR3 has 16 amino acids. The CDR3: CASSLEGSGRIYEQYF. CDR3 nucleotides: TGTGCCAGCAGCTTAGAGGGTAGCGGGAGAATCTACGAGCAGTACTTC.